This T cell receptor (beta chain) emerged from a study of technical replicates of blood from several donors. V shed 1 base and J shed 5 bases, with 14 bases lying between them. Per germline, CDR1 SGHVS and CDR2 FNYEAQ. This CDR3 spans 15 amino acids. The assay was immunoSEQ multiplex PCR, and TCRdb's table has in-frame clones only and misses some. The sample records tens of thousands of clones, 86% being singletons. This TCR derives from a human donor in good health. Some clones in this sample may be carry-over from other donors' samples. The sequencing input was PBMCs. The chain links TRBV7-6 to TRBJ2-5; D may be TRBD1 (6 bases). In nucleotides, the CDR3 is TGTGCCAGCAGCTTAGGACTTAGGGGGAAGGAGACCCAGTACTTC. Amino acids: CASSLGLRGKETQYF.